Reported below is one T cell receptor beta chain. In the authors' workflow: Reference gene primers were amplified, and this amplification served to estimate nucleated cell counts. Sequencing used immunoSEQ multiplex PCR; TCRdb keeps in-frame clones, though not all of them. That table furnishes V, J and clone size, whereas the DNA furnished D and trimming. Of 200,000 to 250,000 clones listed, 80% to 90% are singletons. The data were obtained in a study of blood T cell repertoires in COVID-19. Background on the study: Acute and convalescent COVID-19 specimens originated in the United States, Italy and Spain. T cells, B-cell-depleted T cells, or PBMCs provided the cDNA or gDNA that served as material.

In germline, CDR1 is SGHRS, CDR2 YFSETQ. The germline V and J ends were trimmed by 0 bases and 4 bases, with 10 bases remaining between them. The CDR3 runs to 14 residues. Input material: peripheral blood. This sequence was found in a man over 45 who had recovered from COVID-19. The V call is TRBV5-1, the J call TRBJ2-5, with D possibly being TRBD1 (5 bases). Written as DNA, the CDR3 is TGCGCCAGCAGCTTGGCTTGGGGCTTAGAGACCCAGTACTTC. Protein sequence: CASSLAWGLETQYF.